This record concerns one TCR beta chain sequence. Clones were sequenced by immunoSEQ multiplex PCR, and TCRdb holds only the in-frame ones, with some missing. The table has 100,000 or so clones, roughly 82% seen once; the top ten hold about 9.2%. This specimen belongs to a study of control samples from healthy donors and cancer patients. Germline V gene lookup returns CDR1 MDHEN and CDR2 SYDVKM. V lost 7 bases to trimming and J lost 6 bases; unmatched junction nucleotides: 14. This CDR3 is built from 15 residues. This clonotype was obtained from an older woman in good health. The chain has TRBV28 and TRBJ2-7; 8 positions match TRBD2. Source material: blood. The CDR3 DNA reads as TGTGCCAGCATTCCCTCTGACGGGAGGGCCGGCGAGCAGTACTTC. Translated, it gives CASIPSDGRAGEQYF.